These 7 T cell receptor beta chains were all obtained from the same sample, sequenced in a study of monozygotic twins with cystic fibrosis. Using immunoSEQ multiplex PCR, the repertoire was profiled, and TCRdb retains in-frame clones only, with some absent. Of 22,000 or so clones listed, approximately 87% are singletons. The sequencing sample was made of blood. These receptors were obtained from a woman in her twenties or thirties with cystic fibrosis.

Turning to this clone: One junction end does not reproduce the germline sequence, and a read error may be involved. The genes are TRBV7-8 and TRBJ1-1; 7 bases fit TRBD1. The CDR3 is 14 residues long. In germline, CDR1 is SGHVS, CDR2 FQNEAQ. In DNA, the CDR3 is TGTGCCAGCAGCTTCCGGGACAGCTCTTCTGAGGCTTTCTTT. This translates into CASSFRDSSSEAFF.

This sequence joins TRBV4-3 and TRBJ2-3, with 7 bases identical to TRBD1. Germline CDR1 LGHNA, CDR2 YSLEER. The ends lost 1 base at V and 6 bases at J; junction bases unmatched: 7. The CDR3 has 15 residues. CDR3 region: CASSQGSQGTDTQYF. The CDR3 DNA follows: TGCGCCAGCAGCCAAGGGTCACAGGGGACCGATACGCAGTATTTT.

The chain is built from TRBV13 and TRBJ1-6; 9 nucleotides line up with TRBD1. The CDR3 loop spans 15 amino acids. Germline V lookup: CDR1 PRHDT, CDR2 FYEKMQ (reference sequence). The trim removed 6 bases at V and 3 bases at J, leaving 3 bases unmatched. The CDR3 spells CASSWTGVYNSPLHF. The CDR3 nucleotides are TGTGCCAGCAGTTGGACAGGGGTCTATAATTCACCCCTCCACTTT.

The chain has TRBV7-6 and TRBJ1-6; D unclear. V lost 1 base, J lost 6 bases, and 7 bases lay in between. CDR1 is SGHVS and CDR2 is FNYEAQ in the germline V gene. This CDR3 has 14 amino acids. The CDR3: CASSLERSNSPLHF. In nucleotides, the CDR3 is TGTGCCAGCAGCTTAGAAAGGAGTAATTCACCCCTCCACTTT.

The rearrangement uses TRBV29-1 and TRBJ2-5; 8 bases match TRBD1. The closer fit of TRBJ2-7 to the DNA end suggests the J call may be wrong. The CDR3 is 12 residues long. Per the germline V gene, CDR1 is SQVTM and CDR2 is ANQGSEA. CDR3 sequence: CSVDRGLNEQYF. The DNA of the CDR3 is TGCAGCGTTGACAGGGGGCTAAACGAGCAGTACTTC.

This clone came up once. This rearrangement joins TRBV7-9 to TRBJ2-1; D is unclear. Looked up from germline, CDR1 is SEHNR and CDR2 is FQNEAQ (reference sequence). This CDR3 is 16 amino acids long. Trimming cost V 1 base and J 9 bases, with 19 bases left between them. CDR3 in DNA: TGTGCCAGCAGCTTAGAGCCCGTTAGTCTGCAAGGTGAGCAGTTCTTC. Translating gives CASSLEPVSLQGEQFF.

Written as DNA, the CDR3 is TGTGCCATCAGGGACTCAAGAGTAACTGAAGCTTTCTTT. Its protein is CAIRDSRVTEAFF. The chain recombines TRBV10-3 with TRBJ1-1; no clear D. Trimming shortened V by 6 bases and J by 5 bases, and 13 bases separated the two germline ends. The CDR3 loop spans 13 amino acids. The germline gives CDR1 ENHRY, CDR2 SYGVKD.